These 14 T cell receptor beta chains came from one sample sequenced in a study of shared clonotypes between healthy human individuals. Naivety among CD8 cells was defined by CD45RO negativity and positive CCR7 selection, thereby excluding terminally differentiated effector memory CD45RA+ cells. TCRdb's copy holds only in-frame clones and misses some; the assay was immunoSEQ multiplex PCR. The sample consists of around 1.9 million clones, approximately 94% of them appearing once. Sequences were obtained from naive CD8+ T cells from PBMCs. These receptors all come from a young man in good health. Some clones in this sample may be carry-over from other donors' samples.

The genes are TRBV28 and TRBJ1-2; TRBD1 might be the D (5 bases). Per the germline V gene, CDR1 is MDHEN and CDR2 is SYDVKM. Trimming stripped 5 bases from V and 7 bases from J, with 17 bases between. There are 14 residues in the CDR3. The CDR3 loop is CASSQTSGSRGYTF. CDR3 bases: TGTGCCAGCAGTCAAACCTCAGGGTCCCGTGGCTACACCTTC.

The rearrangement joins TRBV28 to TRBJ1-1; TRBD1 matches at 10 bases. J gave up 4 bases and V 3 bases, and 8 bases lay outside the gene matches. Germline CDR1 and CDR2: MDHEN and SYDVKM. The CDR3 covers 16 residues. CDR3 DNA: TGTGCCAGCAGTTTGTATGGGACAGGGGTCGTCACTGAAGCTTTCTTT. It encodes CASSLYGTGVVTEAFF.

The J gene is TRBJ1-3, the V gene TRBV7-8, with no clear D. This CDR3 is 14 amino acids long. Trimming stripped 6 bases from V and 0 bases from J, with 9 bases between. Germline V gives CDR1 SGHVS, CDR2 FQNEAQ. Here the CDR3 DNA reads TGTGCCAGCAGTTCCTACAGCTCTGGAAACACCATATATTTT. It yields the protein CASSSYSSGNTIYF.

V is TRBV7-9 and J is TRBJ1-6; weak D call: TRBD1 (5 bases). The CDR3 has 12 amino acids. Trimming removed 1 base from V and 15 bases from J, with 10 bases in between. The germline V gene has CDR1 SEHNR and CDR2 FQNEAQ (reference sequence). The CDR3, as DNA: TGTGCCAGCAGCTTAGACGACAGATTCCTCCACTTT. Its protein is CASSLDDRFLHF. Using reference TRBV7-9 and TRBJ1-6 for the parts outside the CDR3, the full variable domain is DTGVSQNPRHKITKRGQNVTFRCDPISEHNRLYWYRQTLGQGPEFLTYFQNEAQLEKSRLLSDRFSAERPKGSFSTLEIQRTEQGDSAMYLCASSLDDRFLHFGNGTRLTVT.

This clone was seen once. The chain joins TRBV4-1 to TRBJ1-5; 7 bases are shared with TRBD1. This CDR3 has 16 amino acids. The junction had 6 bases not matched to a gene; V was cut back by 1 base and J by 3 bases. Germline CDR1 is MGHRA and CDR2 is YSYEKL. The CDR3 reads CASSQVPTGANQPQHF. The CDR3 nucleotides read TGCGCCAGCAGCCAAGTCCCCACAGGGGCCAATCAGCCCCAGCATTTT.

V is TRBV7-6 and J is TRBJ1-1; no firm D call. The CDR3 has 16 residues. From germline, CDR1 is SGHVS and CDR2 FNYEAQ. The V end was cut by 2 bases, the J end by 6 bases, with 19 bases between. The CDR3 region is CASSLPTENPKAEAFF. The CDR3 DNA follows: TGTGCCAGCAGCTTACCCACAGAAAACCCGAAGGCTGAAGCTTTCTTT.

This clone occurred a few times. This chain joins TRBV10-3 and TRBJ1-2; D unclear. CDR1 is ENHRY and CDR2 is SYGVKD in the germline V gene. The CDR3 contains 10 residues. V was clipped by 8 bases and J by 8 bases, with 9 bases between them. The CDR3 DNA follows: TGTGCCATCTTCTCAGAAGGCTACACCTTC. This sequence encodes CAIFSEGYTF.

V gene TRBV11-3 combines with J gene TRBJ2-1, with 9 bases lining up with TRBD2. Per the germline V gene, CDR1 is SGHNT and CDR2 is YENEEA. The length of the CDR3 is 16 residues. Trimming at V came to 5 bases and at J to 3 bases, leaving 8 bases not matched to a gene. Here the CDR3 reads CASSPGLAFNYNEQFF. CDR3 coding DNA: TGTGCCAGCAGCCCGGGACTAGCTTTTAACTACAATGAGCAGTTCTTC.

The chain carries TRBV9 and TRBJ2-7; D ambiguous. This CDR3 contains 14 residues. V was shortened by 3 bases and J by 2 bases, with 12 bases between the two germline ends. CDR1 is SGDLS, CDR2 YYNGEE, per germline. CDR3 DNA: TGTGCCAGCAGCGAGGCAGAACGAGCCTACGAGCAGTACTTC. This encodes CASSEAERAYEQYF.

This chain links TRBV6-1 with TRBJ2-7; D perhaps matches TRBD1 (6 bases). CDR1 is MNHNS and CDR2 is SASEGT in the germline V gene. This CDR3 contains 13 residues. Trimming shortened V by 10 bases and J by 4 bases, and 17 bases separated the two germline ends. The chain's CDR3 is CATLLRDKYEQYF. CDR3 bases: TGTGCCACCTTGCTCCGGGACAAATACGAGCAGTACTTC.

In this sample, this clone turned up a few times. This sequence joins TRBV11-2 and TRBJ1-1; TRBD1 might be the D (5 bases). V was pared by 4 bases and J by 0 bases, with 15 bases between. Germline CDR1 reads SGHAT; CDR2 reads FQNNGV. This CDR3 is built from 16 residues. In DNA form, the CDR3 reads TGTGCCAGCAGCTCATCGGGACGGATCATGAACACTGAAGCTTTCTTT. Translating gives CASSSSGRIMNTEAFF.

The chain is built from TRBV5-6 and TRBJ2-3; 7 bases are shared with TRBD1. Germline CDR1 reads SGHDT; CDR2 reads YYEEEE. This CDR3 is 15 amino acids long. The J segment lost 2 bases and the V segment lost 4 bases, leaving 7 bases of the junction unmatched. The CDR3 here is CASSRPGTDTDTQYF. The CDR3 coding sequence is TGTGCCAGCAGCCGGCCCGGGACAGACACAGATACGCAGTATTTT.

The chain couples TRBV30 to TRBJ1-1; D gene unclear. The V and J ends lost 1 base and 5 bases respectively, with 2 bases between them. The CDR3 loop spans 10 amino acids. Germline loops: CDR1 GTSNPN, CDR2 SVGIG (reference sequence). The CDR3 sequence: CAWSATEAFF. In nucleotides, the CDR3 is TGTGCCTGGAGTGCGACTGAAGCTTTCTTT.

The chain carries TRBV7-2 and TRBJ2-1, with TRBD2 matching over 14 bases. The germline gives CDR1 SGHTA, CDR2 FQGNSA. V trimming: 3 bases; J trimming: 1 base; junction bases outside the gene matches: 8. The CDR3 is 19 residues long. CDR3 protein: CASSLGTSGSLLSYNEQFF. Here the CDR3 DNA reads TGTGCCAGCAGCTTGGGGACTAGCGGGAGCCTCCTATCCTACAATGAGCAGTTCTTC.